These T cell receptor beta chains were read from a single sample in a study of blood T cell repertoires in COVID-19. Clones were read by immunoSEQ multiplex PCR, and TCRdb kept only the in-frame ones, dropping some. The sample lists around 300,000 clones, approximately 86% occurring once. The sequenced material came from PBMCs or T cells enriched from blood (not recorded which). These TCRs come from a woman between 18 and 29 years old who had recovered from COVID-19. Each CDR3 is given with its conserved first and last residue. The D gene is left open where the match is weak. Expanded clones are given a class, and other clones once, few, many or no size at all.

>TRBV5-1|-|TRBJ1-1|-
TGCGCCAGCAGCTTCGTACAGGACACTGAAGCTTTCTTT
CASSFVQDTEAFF
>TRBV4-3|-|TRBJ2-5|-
TGCGCCAGCAGCCTCCAAAGGGGGGGGGAGACCCAGTACTTC
CASSLQRGGETQYF
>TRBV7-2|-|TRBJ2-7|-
TGTGCCAGCAGCCCCCGACGGGGTCCCTACGAGCAGTACTTC
CASSPRRGPYEQYF
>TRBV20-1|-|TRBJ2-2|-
TGCAGTGGCCTAGTCGTCGGGGAGCTGTTTTTT
CSGLVVGELFF
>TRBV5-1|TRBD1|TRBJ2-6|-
TGCGCCAGCAGCATCCTGGGGGGACAGGAAATTATACCTGGGGCCAACGTCCTGACTTTC
CASSILGGQEIIPGANVLTF
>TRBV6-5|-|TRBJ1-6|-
TGTGCCAGCAGTTACCGGGCAGGGAGGTTGTCACCCCTCCACTTT
CASSYRAGRLSPLHF
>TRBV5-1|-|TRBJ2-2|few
TGCGCCAGCAGCTTGGGAAGTCTGGCCCCCGGGGAGCTGTTTTTT
CASSLGSLAPGELFF
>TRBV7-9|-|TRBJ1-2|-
TGTGCCAGCAGCTCGGCAGGGACTAACTATGGCTACACCTTC
CASSSAGTNYGYTF
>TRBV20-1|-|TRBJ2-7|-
TGCAGTGCCCTCGGGACAAGCGAGCAGTACTTC
CSALGTSEQYF
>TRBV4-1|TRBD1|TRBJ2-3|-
TGCGCCAGCAGCCAAGAAACTGAGGCCCTAGGGGGCGTTGAAGATACGCAGTATTTT
CASSQETEALGGVEDTQYF
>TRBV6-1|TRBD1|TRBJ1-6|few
TGTGCCAGCAGTGAAGCGTACGGGACAGGGGATTCACCCCTCCACTTT
CASSEAYGTGDSPLHF
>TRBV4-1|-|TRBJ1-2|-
TGCGCCAGCAGCCAAGAGAGGGGGTTTAACTATGGCTACACCTTC
CASSQERGFNYGYTF
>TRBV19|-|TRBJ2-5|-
TGTGCCACCAGGGGAGCGGGACACCAAGAGACCCAGTACTTC
CATRGAGHQETQYF
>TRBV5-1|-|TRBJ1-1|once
TGCGCCAGCAGCGTGGGACAGAACACTGAAGCTTTCTTT
CASSVGQNTEAFF